This TCR beta chain came from a study of T cells in Graves' hyperthyroidism and ophthalmopathy. Study details: Specimen type is peripheral blood, collected at initial diagnosis prior to any treatment. Study-wide results and limits: Researchers report that a 13 V-J model separated ophthalmopathy from stable hyperthyroidism.

This clonotype showed up many times. Its antigen is unknown. In germline, CDR1 is MDHEN, CDR2 SYDVKM. The CDR3 loop spans 14 amino acids. After removal of 7 bases from V and 4 bases from J, the junction contained 10 bases not matched to a gene. Patients affected by ophthalmopathy presented a Clinical Activity Score of at least 3, a NOSPECS grade of at least 4, and disease duration below 3 months. Thyroid ultrasound and orbital computed tomography, with clinical symptoms and serum thyroxine and TRAb, informed diagnoses. TCR beta CDR3 region amplification was performed from RNA transcripts. HTBI primers drove first-round RT-PCR of the TCR CDR3. Via MiXCR, TCRdb re-called the multiplex PCR reads, giving one row per CDR3 protein. The data hold about 640,000 distinct CDR3 sequences, with 20% observed a single time.

The sample taken for sequencing was blood. The clonotype originates from a young man with Graves' ophthalmopathy. This chain uses TRBV28 with TRBJ2-7; 7 bases are shared with TRBD1. CDR3 amino acids: CASNGPGQIYEQYF. For the CDR3, the DNA is TGTGCCAGCAATGGACCGGGACAGATATACGAGCAGTACTTC.